This T cell receptor (beta chain) is drawn from a study of cytomegalovirus exposure and HLA in healthy donors (dated by TCRdb to 2016 to 2017). At the level of the whole study: According to an earlier analysis of 587 of the donors, roughly 180 million T cells yielded some 120 million unique TCR beta sequences and roughly 280 Gb of sequence data. Roughly 300 gigabases of sequencing data and approximately 93 million unique TCR sequences were included in an early release covering 500 to 750 HLA-typed donors. Among the roughly 400 genotyped donors, around 81% belonged to the genetic ancestry cluster associated with self-reported Caucasian donors. The aim of the study was to test whether cataloging public T cell receptors could identify signatures of past pathogen exposure. Using immunosequencing, the study profiled T cell repertoires from around 670 subjects and related those repertoires to cytomegalovirus serostatus. Besides the first cohort of roughly 640 subjects, a separate validation cohort made up of 120 or so different subjects was used. High-throughput TCR immunosequencing, statistical association of individual TCRs with disease status, and machine learning were combined to predict cytomegalovirus infection status. In a later analysis, previously published TCR beta repertoires from about 640 donors were re-analyzed and high-resolution HLA genotyping was added so that TCR occurrence patterns could be studied. Rather than drawing on any new phenotypic data, the later analysis identified candidate immune exposures from TCR beta sequences and the way those sequences occurred across donors. In an earlier analysis of more than 550 of the donors, high-throughput TCR beta sequencing was used to judge whether each TCR beta V gene segment behaved as functional or pseudogenic. Donor age, sex, ethnicity and CMV serostatus were compiled alongside the repertoire data. A later genetic analysis took genome-wide SNP genotypes for 398 of the 666 donors and used that subset as a discovery cohort. Every repertoire in the discovery cohort had been generated on one and the same sequencing platform. HLA typing covered class I and class II loci at four-digit resolution. The number of typed donors differed by locus: roughly 620-640 for A, B, C, DRB1 and DQB1; 500 to 550 for DQA1; 606 for DPA1; and 400 to 480 for DPB1. Several DR-DQ haplotypes were treated as single units for association and clustering because of strong linkage in the cohort. On average, roughly 240,000 unique TCR beta nucleotide sequences were sequenced per donor among 350 to 400 genotyped donors of the cohort, with approximately 18% of those sequences being non-productive.

Receptor libraries were prepared by the immunoSEQ multiplex PCR assay. For the multiplex PCR, a mixture combining 60 forward primers for TCR Vbeta segments and 13 reverse primers for TCR Jbeta segments was used. The CDR3 region of rearranged TCR beta genes was amplified from genomic DNA with a multiplex PCR assay. The amplified TCR beta libraries were sequenced on the Illumina HiSeq System as 87-base-pair reads. The paper's data handling went like this. In a later analysis, roughly 80 million unique TCR beta chains were counted across the roughly 670 repertoires, and approximately 11 million of these chains were shared by at least two donors. Raw reads were error-corrected and collapsed into unique sequences by a nearest-neighbor algorithm in which closely related sequences were merged to remove PCR and sequencing errors. V, D and J gene segments were assigned by aligning CDR3 sequences to IMGT reference sequences. Each retained sequence needed at least a six-nucleotide match to both a V gene segment and a J gene segment. Rearrangements were called productive when the CDR3 lacked stop codons and stayed in frame with V and J; all others were non-productive. CDR3 was defined according to IMGT convention as the region running from the second conserved V-encoded cysteine to the conserved J-encoded phenylalanine. Sequences without an unambiguous match to a single V gene segment were excluded from the earlier analysis of 450 to 750 of the donors. An earlier analysis of a few hundred of the donors called V segments functional above 56.7% productive rearrangements and segregating when the between-donor standard deviation exceeded 5%. A statistical classification framework was built to diagnose cytomegalovirus status from the catalog of TCR beta chain sequences. V and J gene assignment, in a later analysis, came from comparing TCR nucleotide sequences with IMGT/GENE-DB human TR gene sequences. The TCRdist pipeline was used in a later analysis to assign CDR3 sequences and most-parsimonious VDJ recombination scenarios. In a later analysis, each TCR beta chain was defined by its CDR3 amino acid sequence together with its V-gene family, and reads without a unique V-gene family were excluded. As a way to deal with suspected cross-contamination and a sequencing artifact, a later analysis dropped 640 or so nucleotide sequences that were highly shared and had low generation probability. In a later analysis, a clonal expansion index for each public chain was calculated from normalized within-repertoire ranks of inferred template counts. In a later analysis, generation probabilities were computed using a VDJ recombination model fitted to out-of-frame rearrangements, and the results were checked against IGoR. Hypergeometric tests were used in a later analysis to score TCR-TCR, TCR-HLA and TCR-CMV co-occurrence, with a repertoire-size bias correction applied to the TCR pairs. To estimate false discovery rates, a later analysis permuted the HLA or CMV assignments 20 times. In a later analysis, co-occurring TCRs were grouped using DBSCAN, and TCRdist sequence similarity was added for clustering within HLA-allele-positive subsets. Repertoires with fewer than 30,000 or more than 120,000 public chains were left out of co-occurrence clustering, as were roughly five repertoires with anomalous nucleotide sharing. Entries here come from immuneACCESS through TCRdb and include only in-frame sequences with V and J called. Some clones fail to appear in such tables; in the studies checked, an unresolved V gene covers under half of the shortfall, and the cause of the remainder is unknown. V, J and clone size derive from that table, while D and trimming were established from the DNA sequence. The sample records 80,000 to 130,000 clones, 65% to 90% of which are singletons. The ten largest clonotypes hold less than 1.5% of the sample.

In total, roughly 670 healthy bone marrow donors made up the cohort. At the time of sampling, all cohort members were nominally healthy, though unrecorded immune exposures were likely present. The donor tested CMV seronegative and was one of the 352 seronegative cohort members. A peripheral blood sample was provided by each donor, and peripheral blood mononuclear cells were used for TCR beta sequencing. Genomic DNA extraction from the blood cell samples was performed with the Qiagen DNeasy Blood Extraction Kit. V loses 7 bases of germline sequence and J loses 10 bases, and the interval between the two ends is 14 bases. The germline V gene sets CDR1 to MGHRA and CDR2 to YSYEKL. The CDR3, from cysteine to phenylalanine, totals 13 residues. The sequence is cut down to CDR3 DNA, 39 bases in frame from base 1. Worth noting for this clone: Its antigen is still unknown. One base away there is no much larger clone; base qualities are not given.

The investigation overall reported the following: According to a later analysis, parvovirus B19, influenza, CMV and Epstein-Barr virus appeared linked to several top co-occurrence clusters. Compared with equally common non-associated chains, HLA-associated TCR beta chains in a later analysis were more clonally expanded and had lower generation probabilities. The classifier was reported to diagnose cytomegalovirus status with high specificity and sensitivity in both the original and validation cohorts. A further reported finding was that TCR beta sequences accurately predicted the HLA-A and HLA-B alleles for most subjects in the first cohort. According to a later analysis, TCR association rates differed among HLA loci, with DRB1 alleles showing the most associated TCRs and HLA-C alleles showing the fewest. According to the authors, the approach could potentially be generalized to other disease states and immunological phenotypes. A total of about 180 TCR beta chains were listed by the study as associated with cytomegalovirus. The earlier analysis of approximately 560 of the donors excluded roughly 17 rarely observed V segments, including chromosome 9 orphons, because counts were too low. Roughly uniform sequencing depth across donors was assumed in presence/absence analyses, although this assumption may not hold. When HLA alleles, especially DR and DQ, strongly co-occurred, TCR associations were difficult to assign to individual alleles. Most TCR sequences were observed very rarely across donors, whereas some public TCRs were present in many individuals. The cohort was sequenced for TCR beta chains only, and without alpha or paired-chain data the features that could be detected were limited. Immune exposure information for the cohort was limited to CMV serostatus. In a later analysis, more than 15,000 TCR beta sequences were associated with specific HLA alleles at a false discovery rate of 0.05. In a later genetic analysis, a missense DCLRE1C variant was associated with V-gene and J-gene trimming of TCR beta chains, and the association was replicated in an independent cohort. The 87-base-pair reads could not distinguish some IMGT-functional V segments, including TRBV6-2 and TRBV6-3, so those segments were excluded. Most CMV-associated TCR beta chains appeared to be HLA-restricted in a later analysis, and the HLA associations seemed to be driven largely by CMV exposure. Because HLA typing was unavailable for some donors at each locus, only the typed subset was used in association tests. Broadly in line with IMGT annotations, most TCR beta V segments showed up in productive rearrangements about 87% or about 30% of the time in an earlier analysis of a few hundred of the donors. In vitro tests confirmed that a few of the cytomegalovirus-associated TCR beta chains recognize cytomegalovirus antigens. Linkage disequilibrium might explain the correlated functional status among segregating V segments, but an unknown experimental factor could not be ruled out. In a later genetic analysis, fewer N-insertions in productive TCRs were reported among donors in an Asian-associated ancestry cluster than the roughly 640-donor mean. The sequencing pipeline was judged likely to have produced a cluster of highly shared sequence variants as a technical artifact.

Sequencing was performed on PBMCs. The sequence came from a woman aged 18-29 years in good health and CMV-seronegative. The rearrangement combines TRBV4-1 with TRBJ1-6; TRBD1 is a possible D gene, resting on 6 matching bases. The DNA sequence is TGCGCCAGCACCCTGAGGGGGGGATCACCCCTCCACTTT. It encodes CASTLRGGSPLHF.